Below, one T cell receptor beta chain is given with its context. The antigen is undetermined. The CDR3 extends over 15 amino acids. Trimming removed 7 bases from V and 0 bases from J, with 16 bases in between. The data belong to a study of tumor-infiltrating lymphocytes in primary liver carcinoma. Study observations and caveats: Whereas tumor region pairs overlapped more, tumor-adjacent and tumor-blood pairs overlapped less. Top-250-clone fractions were significantly higher in tumors than in blood (p = 0.039).

With approximately 500 ng total RNA as template and a constant-region primer, TCR beta cDNA was made. The TCR beta library was amplified through three nested multiplex PCR rounds in a modified ARM-PCR procedure. Two initial PCR rounds of ten to eleven cycles each paired TRBV1-TRBV30 forward primers with a C-beta reverse primer. Each CDR3 protein is one row after TCRdb ran MiXCR on the multiplex PCR reads. The table records 150,000 to 200,000 distinct CDR3 sequences, 50% to 75% of them present only once. They got blood RNA out of unsorted whole blood and also pulled out germline DNA. With chronic HBV infection, the patients were also treatment-naive.

The chain combines TRBV12-3 or TRBV12-4 with TRBJ2-7, with D tentatively TRBD1 or TRBD2 (5 bases each). The clonotype originates from a man in his forties with primary liver carcinoma and hepatitis B virus infection. The sequencing input was peripheral blood. The CDR3 region has the DNA TGTGCCAGCACCGCGGGCGGCAGGGCCTCCTACGAGCAGTACTTC. Protein: CASTAGGRASYEQYF.